What follows are 10 T cell receptor beta chains derived from one specimen sequenced in a study of T-cell memory formation after mild COVID-19. TCRdb recomputed calls from the 5' RACE reads with MiXCR, one row per CDR3 protein. In the table there are over 300,000 distinct CDR3 sequences, 20% to 25% of which are singletons. Sequences were obtained from PBMCs or a T cell subset sorted from them (not recorded which). Receptors originate from a man aged 18 to 35 who had mild COVID-19 (a few samples of this study predate the infection). Cell type and time point are not known.

This clonotype was counted between two and nine times. The chain combines TRBV30 with TRBJ1-1, with a tentative D call TRBD1 (6 bases). The CDR3 covers 11 residues. Germline CDR1 is GTSNPN and CDR2 is SVGIG (reference sequence). V gave up 4 bases and J gave up 5 bases, with 8 bases separating them. This CDR3 is CAWTGVTEAFF. DNA for the CDR3: TGTGCCTGGACAGGGGTAACTGAAGCTTTCTTT.

The rearrangement links TRBV6-4 to TRBJ1-1, with D unclear. Germline V gene data show CDR1 as MRHNA and CDR2 as SNTAGT. The V and J ends lost 0 bases and 4 bases respectively, with 12 bases between them. The CDR3 length is 15 residues. The CDR3 reads CASSDSGRAGTEAFF. The CDR3 coding sequence is TGTGCCAGCAGTGACTCGGGGAGGGCCGGCACTGAAGCTTTCTTT.

The CDR3 here is CSARDGRASSYNSPLHF. CDR3 nucleotides: TGCAGTGCTAGAGATGGTAGAGCGAGCTCCTATAATTCACCCCTCCACTTT. This sequence joins TRBV20-1 and TRBJ1-6; D not resolved. In germline, CDR1 is DFQATT, CDR2 SNEGSKA (reference sequence). The V gene lost 0 bases and the J gene lost 0 bases, with 12 bases spanning the gap. The CDR3 spans 17 residues.

The chain couples TRBV11-2 to TRBJ1-6; no definite D call. V lost 1 base and J lost 13, with 11 bases in between. This CDR3 has 13 amino acids. Germline lookup yields CDR1 SGHAT and CDR2 FQNNGV. CDR3: CASSLVPSGPLHF. The DNA of the CDR3 is TGTGCCAGCAGCTTAGTTCCGTCGGGGCCCCTCCACTTT.

The table lists this clonotype with a few counts. The chain carries TRBV5-1 and TRBJ1-2; D uncertain. The ends were cut back, 0 bases at V and 2 bases at J, with 11 bases in the middle. The germline V gene encodes CDR1 SGHRS and CDR2 YFSETQ. The CDR3 covers 15 residues. In DNA form, the CDR3 reads TGCGCCAGCAGCTTGGTTTCCTACGGAAACTATGGCTACACCTTC. This translates into CASSLVSYGNYGYTF.

This chain links TRBV6-2 or TRBV6-3 with TRBJ2-6; D gene unclear. The germline V gene has CDR1 MNHEY and CDR2 SVGEGT. The CDR3 runs to 15 residues. Trimming pared 3 bases from V and 0 bases from J, leaving 6 bases between. The CDR3 bases are TGTGCCAGCAGTTATCGAATCTCTGGGGCCAACGTCCTGACTTTC. It yields the protein CASSYRISGANVLTF.

This clonotype was counted ten times or more. The chain joins TRBV6-2 or TRBV6-3 to TRBJ2-4; weak D call: TRBD2 (5 bases). From germline, CDR1 is MNHEY and CDR2 SVGEGT. The V and J ends lost 4 bases and 0 bases respectively, with 13 bases between them. This CDR3 is built from 16 residues. CDR3 protein: CASSSWTVLAKNIQYF. The CDR3 DNA reads TGTGCCAGCAGTTCCTGGACTGTACTAGCCAAAAACATTCAGTACTTC.

Written as DNA, the CDR3 is TGCAGCGTTGTAGGATCAGGGGGGGGAGAGACCCAGTACTTC. Amino acid sequence: CSVVGSGGGETQYF. The V and J genes are TRBV29-1 and TRBJ2-5; D may match TRBD1 or TRBD2 (7 bases each). Germline assignment: CDR1 SQVTM and CDR2 ANQGSEA. The CDR3 sequence is 14 residues long. The V gene lost 4 bases and the J gene lost 4 bases, with 16 bases spanning the gap.

There are many counts of this clonotype. The genes are TRBV9 and TRBJ1-1; unclear D gene. CDR3 length: 15 amino acids. The V end was cut by 0 bases, the J end by 0 bases, with 9 bases between. CDR1 and CDR2 (germline): SGDLS, YYNGEE. CDR3 in DNA: TGTGCCAGCAGCGTAGAAGGAGAACTGAACACTGAAGCTTTCTTT. It is translated as CASSVEGELNTEAFF. The variable domain in full, completed from reference TRBV9 and TRBJ1-1, reads DSGVTQTPKHLITATGQRVTLRCSPRSGDLSVYWYQQSLDQGLQFLIQYYNGEERAKGNILERFSAQQFPDLHSELNLSSLELGDSALYFCASSVEGELNTEAFFGQGTRLTVV.

This clonotype was seen a handful of times. This chain's CDR3 is CASSLEGLAGYTF. CDR3 DNA sequence: TGTGCCAGCAGCTTAGAAGGGTTGGCAGGCTACACCTTC. This chain joins TRBV7-9 and TRBJ1-2, with D hard to call. Trimming removed 1 base from V and 8 bases from J, with 11 bases in between. Looked up from germline, CDR1 is SEHNR and CDR2 is FQNEAQ (reference sequence). The CDR3 runs 13 residues.